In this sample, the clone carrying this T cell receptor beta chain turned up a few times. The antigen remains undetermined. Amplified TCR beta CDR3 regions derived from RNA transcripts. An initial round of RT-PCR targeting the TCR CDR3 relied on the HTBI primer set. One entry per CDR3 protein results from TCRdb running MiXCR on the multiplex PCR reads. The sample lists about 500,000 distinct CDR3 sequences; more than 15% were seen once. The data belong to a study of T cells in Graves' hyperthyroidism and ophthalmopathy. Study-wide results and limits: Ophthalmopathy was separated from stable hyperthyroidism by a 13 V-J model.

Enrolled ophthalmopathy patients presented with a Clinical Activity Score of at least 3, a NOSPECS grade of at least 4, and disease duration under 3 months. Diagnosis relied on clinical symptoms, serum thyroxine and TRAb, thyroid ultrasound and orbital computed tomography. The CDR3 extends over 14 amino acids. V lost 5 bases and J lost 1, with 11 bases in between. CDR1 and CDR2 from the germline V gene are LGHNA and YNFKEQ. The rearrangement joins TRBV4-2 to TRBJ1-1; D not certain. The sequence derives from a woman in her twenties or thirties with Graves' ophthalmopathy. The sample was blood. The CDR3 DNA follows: TGTGCCAGCAGCGAGGAACCGGCGAACACTGAAGCTTTCTTT. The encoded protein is CASSEEPANTEAFF.